The source of this T cell receptor (beta chain) is a study of neurological immune-mediated disorders. About the research overall: The 35 or so multiple sclerosis patients comprised some 31 relapsing-remitting and 3 secondary progressive cases.

Over 200 million TCR-beta sequences from 15-18 subjects came out of each sequencing run. From the 5' RACE reads, TCRdb called clonotypes with MiXCR, one entry per CDR3 protein. The repertoire holds about 32,000 distinct CDR3 sequences, 3.8% seen once, with roughly 2% in the top ten. This clonotype has more than one count but fewer than ten. PBMCs numbering 2 million and stored at -80 C yielded the unsorted libraries. The CDR3 totals 13 residues. CDR1 is LNHDA and CDR2 is SQIVND in the germline V gene (reference sequence). V was pared by 7 bases and J by 1 base, with 10 bases between. This receptor was identified in a young man with multiple sclerosis. This sequence joins TRBV19 and TRBJ1-1; a possible D gene is TRBD1 (5 bases). Specimen: PBMCs. The CDR3 here is CASTPGRNTEAFF. The CDR3 nucleotides are TGTGCCAGTACCCCGGGACGGAACACTGAAGCTTTCTTT.